This TCR beta chain was sequenced during a study of T cells after yellow fever vaccination. MiXCR, applied by TCRdb to the 5' RACE reads, yields one record per CDR3 protein. Altogether some 340,000 distinct CDR3 sequences are present, over 4% being singletons, with the ten largest covering roughly 25%. This CDR3 region has 14 residues. With V trimmed by 6 bases and J by 8 bases, 7 bases remained unmatched. Per germline, CDR1 ENHRY and CDR2 SYGVKD. This clonotype has a count of ten or more. The sequences come from PBMCs, collected 5 days after the yellow fever booster vaccination. This chain uses TRBV10-3 with TRBJ1-6, with 7 bases identical to TRBD1. This TCR was sampled from a young man who received the YFV17D yellow fever vaccine. CDR3 amino acids: CAISDSDRDSPLHF. CDR3 DNA: TGTGCCATCAGCGACTCCGACAGGGATTCACCCCTCCACTTT.